One and the same sample provided the 4 T cell receptor beta chains below, sequenced in a study of CD8 T cells in Susac syndrome. RNA totalling roughly 0.5 to 1 ug underwent reverse transcription with random hexamers. TCRdb re-called the immunoSEQ multiplex PCR reads with MiXCR, one entry per CDR3 protein. The data hold more than 95,000 distinct CDR3 sequences, with around 94% observed a single time. The sample taken for sequencing was CD8+ T cells from PBMCs. These receptors were collected from a human donor with Susac syndrome.

The J gene is TRBJ2-5, the V gene TRBV12-3 or TRBV12-4; 10 bases map to TRBD2. There are 15 residues in the CDR3. The junction had 5 bases not matched to a gene; V was cut back by 6 bases and J by 1 base. DNA of the CDR3: TGTGCCAGCAGCAATCTAGCGGGGGTCCAAGAGACCCAGTACTTC. Protein: CASSNLAGVQETQYF.

The CDR3: CASSQGPSGGDGETQYF. Written as DNA, the CDR3 is TGTGCCAGCAGCCAAGGTCCTAGCGGGGGGGATGGTGAGACCCAGTACTTC. The chain carries TRBV4-2 and TRBJ2-5; 12 bases align to TRBD2. The CDR3 extends over 17 amino acids. Germline assignment: CDR1 LGHNA and CDR2 YNFKEQ. After removal of 1 base from V and 5 bases from J, the junction contained 8 bases not matched to a gene.

The V and J genes are TRBV12-3 or TRBV12-4 and TRBJ2-7, with D possibly matching TRBD1 (6 bases). The CDR3 loop spans 14 amino acids. Trimming cost V 5 bases and J 2 bases, with 13 bases left between them. CDR3 sequence reads: CASSLPGQTYEQYF. As DNA, the CDR3 is TGTGCCAGCAGTCTACCCGGACAGACCTACGAGCAGTACTTC.

This rearrangement joins TRBV5-4 to TRBJ1-4, with a weak D call TRBD1 (5 bases). V dropped 0 bases and J dropped 8 bases, with 5 bases sitting between them. Germline values: CDR1 SGHNT, CDR2 YYREEE (reference sequence). This CDR3 region has 12 residues. The CDR3 sequence is CASSLGGEKLFF. Written as DNA, the CDR3 is TGTGCCAGCAGCTTGGGGGGCGAAAAACTGTTTTTT.